This T cell receptor beta chain comes out of a study of blood T cell repertoires in COVID-19. Study background: There were acute and convalescent COVID-19 samples, and they came from the United States, Italy and Spain. T cells, B-cell-depleted T cells, or PBMCs supplied cDNA or gDNA.

V was pared by 0 bases and J by 8 bases, with 13 bases between. Germline V gene lookup returns CDR1 LGHNA and CDR2 YSLEER. This CDR3 is built from 15 residues. Original processing notes: Cell counts per sample came from amplifying reference gene primers. Profiled with immunoSEQ multiplex PCR; TCRdb holds only in-frame clones, not every one. The DNA was the basis for D and trimming; V, J and clone size are from that table. The profile shows around 190,000 clones, approximately 86% of them singletons. The source is a man in his forties or fifties with active or convalescent COVID-19. Specimen: peripheral blood. This chain joins TRBV4-3 and TRBJ2-2, with a weak D call TRBD2 (6 bases). This chain's CDR3 is CASSQDQPGVGELFF. In DNA form, the CDR3 reads TGCGCCAGCAGCCAAGATCAGCCGGGAGTGGGGGAGCTGTTTTTT.